Listed here are 29 T cell receptor beta chains from one sample, sequenced in a study of T-cell reconstitution after alpha-beta-depleted transplantation in children. Unique molecular identifiers featured in how the TCRbeta library was prepared. TCRdb recomputed calls from the PCR reads with MiXCR, one row per CDR3 protein. The data contain 400,000 to 500,000 distinct CDR3 sequences, 9.5% to 13% of them singletons. Sample: PBMCs from the stem cell graft donor, taken from the stem cell graft. These receptors were taken from a human donor who donated a stem cell graft to a child with acute myeloid leukemia.

This clonotype occurred a few times. This chain joins TRBV7-8 and TRBJ1-6; 11 bases align to TRBD1. This CDR3 comprises 17 residues. Germline V lookup: CDR1 SGHVS, CDR2 FQNEAQ. V shed 0 bases and J 10 bases; nucleotides not matched to a gene: 8. This CDR3 is CASSLAGTGGVDSPLHF. DNA for the CDR3: TGTGCCAGCAGCTTAGCGGGGACAGGGGGAGTAGACTCACCCCTCCACTTT.

The chain has TRBV5-8 and TRBJ2-1; 11 nucleotides line up with TRBD1. CDR3 length equals 14 residues. Germline CDR1 reads SGHTS; CDR2 reads YDEGEE. J was trimmed by 8 bases and V by 3 bases; bases with no gene match: 4. CDR3 protein: CASSYGQGADEQFF. The CDR3 DNA sequence: TGTGCCAGCAGCTACGGACAGGGGGCCGATGAGCAGTTCTTC.

This clonotype was recorded at least ten times. This sequence joins TRBV21-1 and TRBJ2-6. TRBV21-1 corresponds to a pseudogene. This CDR3 has 13 amino acids. CDR3 DNA sequence: TGTGCCAGCAGCAGAGACAGGCGCAACGTCCTGACTTTC. Its protein is CASSRDRRNVLTF.

This clonotype was seen ten or more times. This chain uses TRBV6-2 or TRBV6-3 with TRBJ2-1; the match to TRBD2 covers 10 bases. The CDR3 has 15 amino acids. The V and J ends lost 2 bases and 8 bases, in that order; junction bases with no gene match: 6. Per the germline V gene, CDR1 is MNHEY and CDR2 is SVGEGT. The CDR3 region has the DNA TGTGCCAGCAGTTACGGCCTAGCGGGAGTGTATGAGCAGTTCTTC. Translated, it gives CASSYGLAGVYEQFF.

This clonotype was seen a handful of times. The J gene is TRBJ1-4, the V gene TRBV5-1; D perhaps matches TRBD1 (5 bases). This CDR3 has 14 amino acids. CDR1 is SGHRS and CDR2 is YFSETQ in the germline V gene. V lost 7 bases, J lost 10 bases, and 20 bases lay in between. This CDR3 is CASGVLGQGGKLFF. The CDR3 DNA follows: TGCGCCAGCGGTGTTCTTGGGCAGGGTGGAAAACTGTTTTTT. The full variable domain, in which reference TRBV5-1 and TRBJ1-4 provide the parts outside the CDR3, is KAGVTQTPRYLIKTRGQQVTLSCSPISGHRSVSWYQQTPGQGLQFLFEYFSETQRNKGNFPGRFSGRQFSNSRSEMNVSTLELGDSALYLCASGVLGQGGKLFFGSGTQLSVL.

The chain is built from TRBV6-1 and TRBJ1-6; 7 bases line up with TRBD1. Germline V gene data show CDR1 as MNHNS and CDR2 as SASEGT. The CDR3 has 14 amino acids. V lost 5 bases, J lost 9 bases, and 7 bases stayed unmatched. CDR3 coding DNA: TGTGCCAGCAGTACCACAGGGGAGAGTTCACCCCTCCACTTT. This sequence encodes CASSTTGESSPLHF.

The table lists this clonotype with a few counts. The V call is TRBV25-1, the J call TRBJ2-2, with no clear D. In germline, CDR1 is MGHDK, CDR2 SYGVNS. Trimming took 1 base from V and 6 from J, leaving 9 bases between them. CDR3 length: 14 residues. CDR3 region: CASSESSWAGELFF. As DNA, the CDR3 is TGTGCCAGCAGTGAATCGTCGTGGGCCGGGGAGCTGTTTTTT.

This chain connects TRBV20-1 to TRBJ2-3; 8 nucleotides line up with TRBD2. This CDR3 spans 14 amino acids. The V gene's germline CDR1 is DFQATT and CDR2 SNEGSKA (reference sequence). J lost 6 bases, V lost 0 bases, and 5 bases had no gene match. This CDR3 reads CSARDGREVDTQYF. In DNA form, the CDR3 reads TGCAGTGCTAGAGATGGGCGGGAGGTGGATACGCAGTATTTT.

CDR3: CSAKGSNQPQHF. CDR3 sequence (DNA): TGCAGTGCTAAGGGGTCCAATCAGCCCCAGCATTTT. The chain uses TRBV20-1 and TRBJ1-5; weak D call: TRBD1 (5 bases). The germline CDR1 and CDR2 sequences are DFQATT and SNEGSKA (reference sequence). Deletions cut 4 bases from V and 3 bases from J, with 7 bases between. This CDR3 is 12 amino acids long.

This clonotype was counted between two and nine times. The V call is TRBV18, the J call TRBJ2-1; 10 bases are shared with TRBD1. CDR1 and CDR2 from the germline V gene are KGHSH and LQKENI. The length of the CDR3 is 18 residues. J lost 7 bases, V lost 5 bases, and 17 bases had no gene match. CDR3 residues: CASSIRPYGTGDNNEQFF. CDR3 bases: TGTGCCAGCTCAATCCGCCCCTACGGGACAGGGGACAATAATGAGCAGTTCTTC.

The chain couples TRBV20-1 to TRBJ1-5; D call uncertain. The germline V gene encodes CDR1 DFQATT and CDR2 SNEGSKA (reference sequence). The ends were cut back, 5 bases at V and 2 bases at J, with 19 bases in the middle. This CDR3 has 16 residues. DNA for the CDR3: TGCAGTGCTCTTTTCTCTCCGGTTTTCGGCAATCAGCCCCAGCATTTT. This codes for CSALFSPVFGNQPQHF.

This clonotype was seen ten or more times. This chain joins TRBV4-2 and TRBJ2-2; D tentatively reads TRBD1 or TRBD2 (5 bases each). The V and J ends lost 0 bases and 3 bases respectively, with 17 bases between them. The CDR3 has 18 residues. The germline CDR1 and CDR2 sequences are LGHNA and YNFKEQ. CDR3 in DNA: TGTGCCAGCAGCCAAGAATGGGGCAGAAGGGACCACACCGGGGAGCTGTTTTTT. Translated: CASSQEWGRRDHTGELFF.

The sample holds many counts of this clonotype. The chain links TRBV5-1 to TRBJ1-2; no firm D call. The V gene lost 0 bases and the J gene lost 2 bases, with 5 bases spanning the gap. The CDR3 sequence is 13 residues long. In germline, CDR1 is SGHRS, CDR2 YFSETQ. CDR3 in amino acids: CASSLGDNYGYTF. Here the CDR3 DNA reads TGCGCCAGCAGCTTGGGTGACAACTATGGCTACACCTTC. Full variable domain (outside the CDR3, taken from reference TRBV5-1 and TRBJ1-2): KAGVTQTPRYLIKTRGQQVTLSCSPISGHRSVSWYQQTPGQGLQFLFEYFSETQRNKGNFPGRFSGRQFSNSRSEMNVSTLELGDSALYLCASSLGDNYGYTFGSGTRLTVV.

The chain uses TRBV20-1 and TRBJ2-5; 8 bases fit TRBD1. The trim removed 0 bases at V and 5 bases at J, leaving 5 bases unmatched. The V gene's germline CDR1 is DFQATT and CDR2 SNEGSKA (reference sequence). The CDR3 length is 14 residues. CDR3 nucleotides: TGCAGTGCTAGAGATATGCGACAGGGGGAGACCCAGTACTTC. As protein: CSARDMRQGETQYF.

This sequence joins TRBV6-2 or TRBV6-3 and TRBJ2-7; the match to TRBD1 covers 7 bases. Germline V lookup: CDR1 MNHEY, CDR2 SVGEGT. The V segment lost 8 bases and the J segment 0 bases; nucleotides outside the gene matches: 25. The CDR3 sequence is 20 residues long. Here the CDR3 DNA reads TGTGCCAGCGGTAGGAAAGACTCCAAATTCTATGGGACAGACTCCTACGAGCAGTACTTC. As protein: CASGRKDSKFYGTDSYEQYF.

This clonotype was seen many times. This chain connects TRBV18 to TRBJ2-1, with 8 positions matching TRBD1. Per the germline V gene, CDR1 is KGHSH and CDR2 is LQKENI. V was clipped by 3 bases and J by 5 bases; unmatched bases: 3. The CDR3 runs 14 residues. CDR3 DNA: TGTGCCAGCTCACCTGGACAGGGTCACAATGAGCAGTTCTTC. It translates to CASSPGQGHNEQFF.

This clonotype appeared a few times. The V and J genes are TRBV7-2 and TRBJ2-7, with 7 bases aligning to TRBD1. This CDR3 is built from 13 residues. Trimming removed 3 bases from V and 3 bases from J; junction bases left unmatched: 2. The germline CDR1 and CDR2 sequences are SGHTA and FQGNSA. The CDR3 reads CASSFYRGYEQYF. CDR3 DNA: TGTGCCAGCAGCTTTTACAGGGGCTACGAGCAGTACTTC. The full variable domain, completed using reference TRBV7-2 and TRBJ2-7, is GAGVSQSPSNKVTEKGKDVELRCDPISGHTALYWYRQSLGQGLEFLIYFQGNSAPDKSGLPSDRFSAERTGGSVSTLTIQRTQQEDSAVYLCASSFYRGYEQYFGPGTRLTVT.

Many counts were recorded for this clonotype. The chain combines TRBV7-2 with TRBJ2-3, with D hard to call. The CDR3 is made up of 13 amino acids. From germline, CDR1 is SGHTA and CDR2 FQGNSA. Trimming cost V 1 base and J 2 bases, with 4 bases left between them. The CDR3 sequence is CASSLGYTDTQYF. The DNA for the CDR3 is TGTGCCAGCAGCTTAGGATACACAGATACGCAGTATTTT. Variable domain in full (rest from reference TRBV7-2 and TRBJ2-3): GAGVSQSPSNKVTEKGKDVELRCDPISGHTALYWYRQSLGQGLEFLIYFQGNSAPDKSGLPSDRFSAERTGGSVSTLTIQRTQQEDSAVYLCASSLGYTDTQYFGPGTRLTVL.

This chain joins TRBV7-3 and TRBJ2-2, with 9 bases identical to TRBD1. Germline trimming cut 4 bases from V and 6 bases from J; bases unmatched to any gene: 6. This CDR3 is 15 amino acids long. The germline V gene has CDR1 SGHTA and CDR2 FQGTGA. CDR3 bases: TGTGCCAGCAGCTCAGGGACAGGGATGGCCGGGGAGCTGTTTTTT. This gives the protein CASSSGTGMAGELFF.

This clonotype was detected a few times. The genes are TRBV5-1 and TRBJ2-7, with 7 bases fitting TRBD2. V lost 4 bases to trimming and J lost 4 bases; unmatched junction nucleotides: 5. There are 13 residues in the CDR3. CDR1 is SGHRS, CDR2 YFSETQ, per germline. CDR3 residues: CASSQGGRYEQYF. The CDR3 DNA is TGCGCCAGCAGCCAGGGAGGGCGTTACGAGCAGTACTTC.

This clonotype was seen more than once but under ten times. Being one base from a much bigger clone, this may be a read error. The CDR3 DNA sequence: TGCAGTGCTAGGGGGGAGGGGACAGATACGCAGTATTTT. It specifies CSARGEGTDTQYF. The J gene is TRBJ2-3, the V gene TRBV20-1, with 7 bases that match TRBD2. V trimming: 3 bases; J trimming: 3 bases; junction bases outside the gene matches: 3. There are 13 residues in the CDR3. The germline V gene encodes CDR1 DFQATT and CDR2 SNEGSKA (reference sequence).

Only a few counts were recorded for this clonotype. The V and J genes are TRBV25-1 and TRBJ2-3; D is perhaps TRBD2 (5 bases). This CDR3 region has 14 residues. V lost 0 bases, J lost 8 bases, and 12 bases lay in between. Germline CDR1 MGHDK, CDR2 SYGVNS. CDR3 coding DNA: TGTGCCAGCAGTGAATATTTCGGGGTCGGTACGCAGTATTTT. Translation gives CASSEYFGVGTQYF.

There are many counts of this clonotype. The chain combines TRBV7-8 with TRBJ2-7, with 8 bases lining up with TRBD2. J was trimmed by 1 base and V by 2 bases; bases with no gene match: 1. Germline V gene lookup returns CDR1 SGHVS and CDR2 FQNEAQ. This CDR3 spans 14 amino acids. CDR3 sequence reads: CASSLRGRSYEQYF. As DNA, the CDR3 is TGTGCCAGCAGCTTACGCGGGAGGTCCTACGAGCAGTACTTC. Looking up the rest from reference TRBV7-8 and TRBJ2-7 gives the full variable domain: GAGVSQSPRYKVAKRGQDVALRCDPISGHVSLFWYQQALGQGPEFLTYFQNEAQLDKSGLPSDRFFAERPEGSVSTLKIQRTQQEDSAVYLCASSLRGRSYEQYFGPGTRLTVT.

This chain uses TRBV12-3 or TRBV12-4 with TRBJ1-2; D call uncertain. The CDR3 is made up of 15 amino acids. V dropped 0 bases and J dropped 0 bases, with 8 bases sitting between them. The CDR3 here is CASSLAYGTNYGYTF. CDR3 DNA: TGTGCCAGCAGTTTAGCCTACGGGACTAACTATGGCTACACCTTC.

This clonotype was recorded at least ten times. The chain carries TRBV5-4 and TRBJ2-2; D may correspond to TRBD1 or TRBD2 (5 bases each). Germline V gene lookup returns CDR1 SGHNT and CDR2 YYREEE (reference sequence). Trimming left V 1 base short and J 4 bases short, with 8 bases between. The CDR3 contains 14 residues. This CDR3 reads CASSLQGRTGELFF. For the CDR3, the DNA is TGTGCCAGCAGCTTGCAGGGACGCACCGGGGAGCTGTTTTTT.

This clonotype occurred a few times. V gene TRBV12-3 or TRBV12-4 combines with J gene TRBJ1-1; no firm D call. V was clipped by 3 bases and J by 7 bases, with 9 bases between them. The CDR3 covers 12 residues. CDR3 bases: TGTGCCAGCAGTTTTGAATGGCGTGAAGCTTTCTTT. Translating it yields CASSFEWREAFF.

There are a few counts of this clonotype. The rearrangement joins TRBV2 to TRBJ2-1, with 7 bases identical to TRBD2. The trim removed 2 bases at V and 2 bases at J, leaving 9 bases unmatched. The germline gives CDR1 SNHLY, CDR2 FYNNEI. The CDR3 totals 17 residues. CDR3 DNA sequence: TGTGCCAGCAGTGAACCCACTAGCGTGCAAGCCTACAATGAGCAGTTCTTC. Translating it yields CASSEPTSVQAYNEQFF.

The chain joins TRBV7-9 to TRBJ1-1; D not certain. Between the trimmed V and J ends, which lost 2 bases and 6 bases, there was a span of 4 bases. This CDR3 is built from 11 residues. Germline lookup yields CDR1 SEHNR and CDR2 FQNEAQ (reference sequence). The CDR3 loop reads CASSLKAEAFF. Written as DNA, the CDR3 is TGTGCCAGCAGCTTAAAAGCTGAAGCTTTCTTT.

Many counts were recorded for this clonotype. The chain has TRBV12-3 or TRBV12-4 and TRBJ1-5, with no clear D. The V gene lost 1 base and the J gene lost 0 bases, with 13 bases spanning the gap. This CDR3 contains 17 residues. CDR3 protein: CASSLGKTKYSNQPQHF. CDR3 bases: TGTGCCAGCAGTTTAGGGAAGACAAAATATAGCAATCAGCCCCAGCATTTT.